A single sample is the source of the 10 T cell receptor beta chains below, sequenced in a study of spatial heterogeneity in lung cancer. MiXCR, applied by TCRdb to the 5' RACE reads, yields one record per CDR3 protein. The sample shows 13,000 or so distinct CDR3 sequences, more than 3.5% of them seen only once. No antigens are known for them. Regarding time point: sample taken at primary tumor resection. Overall study findings and caveats: Tumor mutation count correlated with how many alpha and beta TCRs expanded intratumorally.

The specimen was lung tumor tissue, collected at surgery. Receptors originate from a male donor with early-stage non-small cell lung cancer.

This clonotype was seen repeatedly, ten times or more. J is TRBJ1-5 and V is TRBV12-3 or TRBV12-4; D not certain. Trimming stripped 4 bases from V and 8 bases from J, with 12 bases between. The CDR3 covers 13 residues. CDR3 nucleotides: TGTGCCAGCAGTTCCACAGAGGGCAAGCCCCAGCATTTT. It yields the protein CASSSTEGKPQHF.

By its share, this clonotype is medium-sized. The chain joins TRBV5-1 to TRBJ1-1; no firm D call. Germline V gives CDR1 SGHRS, CDR2 YFSETQ. V was clipped by 1 base and J by 0 bases, with 7 bases between them. The CDR3 runs to 14 residues. CDR3 DNA: TGCGCCAGCAGCTTGACAGAAATGAACACTGAAGCTTTCTTT. Protein product: CASSLTEMNTEAFF.

Within the sample, this clonotype is medium-sized. The chain joins TRBV12-3 or TRBV12-4 to TRBJ2-1; D unresolved. Trimming stripped 6 bases from V and 0 bases from J, with 12 bases between. The CDR3 covers 15 residues. CDR3 region: CASSPARVSYNEQFF. For the CDR3, the DNA is TGTGCCAGCAGCCCCGCGAGAGTCTCCTACAATGAGCAGTTCTTC.

There are many counts of this clonotype. This chain links TRBV7-3 with TRBJ1-1; 8 bases fit TRBD1. The CDR3 spans 15 residues. Germline V lookup: CDR1 SGHTA, CDR2 FQGTGA. V trimming: 4 bases; J trimming: 3 bases; junction bases outside the gene matches: 7. The DNA for the CDR3 is TGTGCCAGCAGCTCCGGACAGGGTCTGGACACTGAAGCTTTCTTT. This translates into CASSSGQGLDTEAFF.

Turning to this clonotype: Compared with germline, one end of the junction differs, possibly owing to a read error. V gene TRBV5-4 combines with J gene TRBJ1-3; D is undetermined. Germline loops: CDR1 SGHNT, CDR2 YYREEE (reference sequence). This CDR3 contains 15 residues. The DNA of the CDR3 is TGTGCCAGCAGCTTTGTCGGTACCTCTGGAAACACCAGATATTTT. Its protein product is CASSFVGTSGNTRYF. Looking up the rest from reference TRBV5-4 and TRBJ1-3 gives the full variable domain: ETGVTQSPTHLIKTRGQQVTLRCSSQSGHNTVSWYQQALGQGPQFIFQYYREEENGRGNFPPRFSGLQFPNYSSELNVNALELDDSALYLCASSFVGTSGNTRYFGEGSWLTVV.

The sample holds many counts of this clonotype. CDR3: CASSLSRQETQYF. The CDR3 DNA reads TGTGCCAGCAGCTTGAGTCGACAAGAGACCCAGTACTTC. V usage is TRBV7-6 and J usage is TRBJ2-5; no reliable D call. The V gene lost 3 bases and the J gene lost 2 bases, with 7 bases spanning the gap. Germline values: CDR1 SGHVS, CDR2 FNYEAQ. The CDR3 consists of 13 residues.

This clonotype was seen a few times. The chain recombines TRBV30 with TRBJ2-1; possible D gene TRBD1, 7 bases. CDR1 GTSNPN and CDR2 SVGIG come from the germline V gene (reference sequence). V was shortened by 7 bases and J by 0 bases, with 10 bases between the two germline ends. The CDR3 is made up of 13 amino acids. Here the CDR3 DNA reads TGTGCCTCCCAGGGGGGCTCCTACAATGAGCAGTTCTTC. Its protein is CASQGGSYNEQFF. Drawing the rest from reference TRBV30 and TRBJ2-1, the complete variable domain is SQTIHQWPATLVQPVGSPLSLECTVEGTSNPNLYWYRQAAGRGLQLLFYSVGIGQISSEVPQNLSASRPQDRQFILSSKKLLLSDSGFYLCASQGGSYNEQFFGPGTRLTVL.

This clonotype came up many times. This rearrangement joins TRBV29-1 to TRBJ2-3, with D perhaps given as TRBD1 or TRBD2 (5 bases each). Germline loops: CDR1 SQVTM, CDR2 ANQGSEA. The CDR3 is 16 residues long. V was pared by 1 base and J by 0 bases, with 14 bases between. The CDR3 protein is CSVEGEQGRSTDTQYF. The CDR3 nucleotides are TGCAGCGTTGAAGGGGAGCAGGGCCGGAGCACAGATACGCAGTATTTT.

This clonotype was observed many times. This chain connects TRBV20-1 to TRBJ1-1; 7 bases match TRBD1. J lost 0 bases, V lost 0 bases, and 4 bases had no gene match. The CDR3 consists of 15 residues. Germline CDR1 reads DFQATT; CDR2 reads SNEGSKA (reference sequence). Here the CDR3 reads CSARDQGTVNTEAFF. CDR3 coding DNA: TGCAGTGCTAGAGATCAGGGGACAGTGAACACTGAAGCTTTCTTT.

This chain uses TRBV7-8 with TRBJ2-6; tentative D call: TRBD2 (6 bases). CDR1 and CDR2 from the germline V gene are SGHVS and FQNEAQ. V dropped 5 bases and J dropped 1 base, with 6 bases sitting between them. CDR3 size: 14 residues. The CDR3 nucleotides are TGTGCCAGCAGCCGGGAGTCTGGGGCCAACGTCCTGACTTTC. This codes for CASSRESGANVLTF.